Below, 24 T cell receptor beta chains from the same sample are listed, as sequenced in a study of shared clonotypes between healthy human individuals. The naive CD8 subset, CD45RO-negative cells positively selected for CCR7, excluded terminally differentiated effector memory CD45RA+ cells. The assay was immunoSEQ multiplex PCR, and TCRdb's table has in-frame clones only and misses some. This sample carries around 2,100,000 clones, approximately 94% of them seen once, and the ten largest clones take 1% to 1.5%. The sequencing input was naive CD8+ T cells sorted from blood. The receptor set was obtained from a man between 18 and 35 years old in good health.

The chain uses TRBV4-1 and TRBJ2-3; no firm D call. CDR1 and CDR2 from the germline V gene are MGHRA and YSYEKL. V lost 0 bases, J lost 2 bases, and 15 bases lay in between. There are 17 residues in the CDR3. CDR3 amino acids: CASSQDRVGTFTDTQYF. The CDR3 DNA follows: TGCGCCAGCAGCCAAGATAGAGTAGGAACCTTCACAGATACGCAGTATTTT.

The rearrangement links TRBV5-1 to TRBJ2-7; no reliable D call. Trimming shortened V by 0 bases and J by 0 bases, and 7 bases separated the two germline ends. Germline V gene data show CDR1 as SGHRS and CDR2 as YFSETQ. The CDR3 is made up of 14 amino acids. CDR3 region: CASSLDPSSYEQYF. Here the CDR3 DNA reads TGCGCCAGCAGCTTGGACCCGAGCTCCTACGAGCAGTACTTC.

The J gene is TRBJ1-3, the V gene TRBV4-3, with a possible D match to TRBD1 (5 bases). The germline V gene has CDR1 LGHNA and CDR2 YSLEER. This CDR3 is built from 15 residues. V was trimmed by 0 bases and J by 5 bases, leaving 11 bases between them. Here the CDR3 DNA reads TGCGCCAGCAGCCAAGATAGGGGATCAAGAAACACCATATATTTT. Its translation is CASSQDRGSRNTIYF.

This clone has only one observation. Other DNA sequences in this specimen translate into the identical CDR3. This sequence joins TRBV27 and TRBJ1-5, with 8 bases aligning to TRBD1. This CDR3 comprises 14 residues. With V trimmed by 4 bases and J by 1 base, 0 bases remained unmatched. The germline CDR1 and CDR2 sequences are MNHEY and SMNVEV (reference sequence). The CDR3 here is CASSSGGSNQPQHF. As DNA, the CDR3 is TGTGCCAGCAGTTCAGGGGGCAGCAATCAGCCCCAGCATTTT.

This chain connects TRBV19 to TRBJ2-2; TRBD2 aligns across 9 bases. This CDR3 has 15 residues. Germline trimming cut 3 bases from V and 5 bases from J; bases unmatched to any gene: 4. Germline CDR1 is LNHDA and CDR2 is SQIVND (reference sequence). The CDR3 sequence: CASSIYTSGTGELFF. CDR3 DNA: TGTGCCAGTAGTATTTATACTAGCGGGACCGGGGAGCTGTTTTTT. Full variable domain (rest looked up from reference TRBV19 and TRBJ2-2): DGGITQSPKYLFRKEGQNVTLSCEQNLNHDAMYWYRQDPGQGLRLIYYSQIVNDFQKGDIAEGYSVSREKKESFPLTVTSAQKNPTAFYLCASSIYTSGTGELFFGEGSRLTVL.

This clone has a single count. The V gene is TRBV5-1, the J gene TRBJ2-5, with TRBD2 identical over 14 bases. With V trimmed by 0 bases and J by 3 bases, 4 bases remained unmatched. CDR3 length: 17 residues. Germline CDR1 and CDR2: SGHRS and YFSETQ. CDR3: CASSLGGLAGEEETQYF. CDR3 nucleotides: TGCGCCAGCAGCTTGGGGGGACTAGCGGGAGAGGAAGAGACCCAGTACTTC.

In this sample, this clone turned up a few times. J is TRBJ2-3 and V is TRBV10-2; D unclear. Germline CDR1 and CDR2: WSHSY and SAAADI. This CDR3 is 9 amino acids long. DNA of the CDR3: TGCAAGAACACAGATACGCAGTATTTT. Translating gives CKNTDTQYF.

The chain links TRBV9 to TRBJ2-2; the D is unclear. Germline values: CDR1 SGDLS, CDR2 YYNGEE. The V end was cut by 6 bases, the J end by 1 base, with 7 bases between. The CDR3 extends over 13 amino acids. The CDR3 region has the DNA TGTGCCAGCACCACTCTGAACACCGGGGAGCTGTTTTTT. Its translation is CASTTLNTGELFF.

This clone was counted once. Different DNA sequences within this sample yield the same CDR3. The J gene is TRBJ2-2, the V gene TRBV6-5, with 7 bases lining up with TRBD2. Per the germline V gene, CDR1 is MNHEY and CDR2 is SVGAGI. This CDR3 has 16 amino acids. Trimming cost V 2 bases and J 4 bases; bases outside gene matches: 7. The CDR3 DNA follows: TGTGCCAGCAGTTACGTAGGTGGGGAGGGCACCGGGGAGCTGTTTTTT. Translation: CASSYVGGEGTGELFF.

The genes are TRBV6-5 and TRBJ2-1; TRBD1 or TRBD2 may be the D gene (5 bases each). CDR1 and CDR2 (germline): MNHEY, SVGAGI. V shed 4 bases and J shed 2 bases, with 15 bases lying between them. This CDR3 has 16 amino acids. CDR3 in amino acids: CASSSGQGYTYNEQFF. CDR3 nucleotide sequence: TGTGCCAGCAGTTCGGGGCAGGGATATACCTACAATGAGCAGTTCTTC.

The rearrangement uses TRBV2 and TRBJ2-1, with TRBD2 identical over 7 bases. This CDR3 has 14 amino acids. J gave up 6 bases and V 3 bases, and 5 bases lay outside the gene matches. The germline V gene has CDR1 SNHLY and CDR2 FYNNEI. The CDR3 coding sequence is TGTGCCAGCAGTGACCCGGGGAGGGGCAATGAGCAGTTCTTC. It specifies CASSDPGRGNEQFF.

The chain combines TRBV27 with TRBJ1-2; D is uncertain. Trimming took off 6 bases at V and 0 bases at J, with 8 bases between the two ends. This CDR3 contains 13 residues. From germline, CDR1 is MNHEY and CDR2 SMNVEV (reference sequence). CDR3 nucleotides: TGTGCCAGCAGGTTACTAGCTAACTATGGCTACACCTTC. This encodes CASRLLANYGYTF.

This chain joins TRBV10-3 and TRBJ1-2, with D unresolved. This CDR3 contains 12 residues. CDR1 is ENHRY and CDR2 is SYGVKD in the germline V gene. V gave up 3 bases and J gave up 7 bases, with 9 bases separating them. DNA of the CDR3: TGTGCCATCAGTGACCGGGGTCCTGGCTACACCTTC. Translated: CAISDRGPGYTF.

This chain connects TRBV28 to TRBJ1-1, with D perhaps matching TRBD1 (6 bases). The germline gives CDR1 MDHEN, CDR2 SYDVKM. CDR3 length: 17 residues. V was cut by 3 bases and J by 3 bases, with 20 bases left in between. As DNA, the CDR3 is TGTGCCAGCAGTTTGAGTGGGCTGGGGACACCTTACACTGAAGCTTTCTTT. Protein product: CASSLSGLGTPYTEAFF.

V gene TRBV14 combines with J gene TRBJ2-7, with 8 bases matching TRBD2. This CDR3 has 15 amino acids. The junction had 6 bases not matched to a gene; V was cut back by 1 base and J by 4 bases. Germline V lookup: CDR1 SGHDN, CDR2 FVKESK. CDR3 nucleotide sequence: TGTGCCAGCAGCCAAGGTGCGGGAGGATTATACGAGCAGTACTTC. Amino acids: CASSQGAGGLYEQYF.

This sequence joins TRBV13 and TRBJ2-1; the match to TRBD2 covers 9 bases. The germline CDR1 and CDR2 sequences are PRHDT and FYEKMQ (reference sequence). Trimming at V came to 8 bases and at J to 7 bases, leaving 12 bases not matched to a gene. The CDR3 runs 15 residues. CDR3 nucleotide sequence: TGTGCCAGCGGGGAAGGGACTAGCCCCGGGAATGAGCAGTTCTTC. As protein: CASGEGTSPGNEQFF.

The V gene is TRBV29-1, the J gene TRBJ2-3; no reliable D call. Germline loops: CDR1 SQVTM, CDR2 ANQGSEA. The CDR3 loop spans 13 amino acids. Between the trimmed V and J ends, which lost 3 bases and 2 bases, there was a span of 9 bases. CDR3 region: CSVDPQDTDTQYF. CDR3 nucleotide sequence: TGCAGCGTTGATCCGCAGGACACAGATACGCAGTATTTT.

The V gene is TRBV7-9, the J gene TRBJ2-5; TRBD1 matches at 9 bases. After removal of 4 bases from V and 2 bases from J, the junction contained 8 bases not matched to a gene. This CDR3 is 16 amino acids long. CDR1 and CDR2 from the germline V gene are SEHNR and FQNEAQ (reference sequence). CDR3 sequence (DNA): TGTGCCAGCAGCTCAAACGGACAGGGGAGGCAAGAGACCCAGTACTTC. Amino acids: CASSSNGQGRQETQYF.

In nucleotides, the CDR3 is TGTGCCAGTAGTAACCACCAGGGACTAGCGGGAGCAGATACGCAGTATTTT. Amino acids: CASSNHQGLAGADTQYF. The chain combines TRBV19 with TRBJ2-3, with 14 nucleotides matching TRBD2. The CDR3 extends over 17 amino acids. Germline V CDR1 and CDR2: LNHDA, SQIVND (reference sequence). After removal of 4 bases from V and 4 bases from J, the junction contained 7 bases not matched to a gene.

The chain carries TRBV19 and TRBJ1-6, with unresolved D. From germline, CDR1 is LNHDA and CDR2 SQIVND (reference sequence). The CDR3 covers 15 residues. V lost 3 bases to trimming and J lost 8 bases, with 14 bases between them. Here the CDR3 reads CASSMSSDGYSPLHF. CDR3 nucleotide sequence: TGTGCCAGTAGTATGAGCTCGGACGGTTATTCACCCCTCCACTTT.

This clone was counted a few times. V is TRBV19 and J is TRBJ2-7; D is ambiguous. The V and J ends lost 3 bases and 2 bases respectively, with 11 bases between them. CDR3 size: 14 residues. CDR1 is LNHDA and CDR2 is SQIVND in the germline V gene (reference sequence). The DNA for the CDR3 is TGTGCCAGTAGTATGAAACACCTAGCCTACGAGCAGTACTTC. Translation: CASSMKHLAYEQYF.

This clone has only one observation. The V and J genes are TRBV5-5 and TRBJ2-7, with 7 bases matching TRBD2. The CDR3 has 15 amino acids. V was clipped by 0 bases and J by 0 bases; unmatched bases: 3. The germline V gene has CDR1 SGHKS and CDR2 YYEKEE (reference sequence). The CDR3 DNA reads TGTGCCAGCAGCTTGGGGCGGGGGACCTCCTACGAGCAGTACTTC. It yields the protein CASSLGRGTSYEQYF.

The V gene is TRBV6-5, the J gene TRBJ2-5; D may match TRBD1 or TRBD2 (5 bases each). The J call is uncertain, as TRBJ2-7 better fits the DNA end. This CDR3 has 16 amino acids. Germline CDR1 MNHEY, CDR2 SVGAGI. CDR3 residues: CASSYSAGTDSYEQYF. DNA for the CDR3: TGTGCCAGCAGTTACTCGGCCGGGACGGATTCCTACGAGCAGTACTTC.

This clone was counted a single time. As DNA, the CDR3 is TGTGCCAGCAGCTTTGCTCCCATGAACACCGGGGAGCTGTTTTTT. Translating it yields CASSFAPMNTGELFF. The rearrangement uses TRBV11-1 and TRBJ2-2; D gene unclear. V lost 3 bases, J lost 1 base, and 9 bases lay in between. The CDR3 runs to 15 residues. The germline CDR1 and CDR2 sequences are SGHAT and FQDESV (reference sequence).